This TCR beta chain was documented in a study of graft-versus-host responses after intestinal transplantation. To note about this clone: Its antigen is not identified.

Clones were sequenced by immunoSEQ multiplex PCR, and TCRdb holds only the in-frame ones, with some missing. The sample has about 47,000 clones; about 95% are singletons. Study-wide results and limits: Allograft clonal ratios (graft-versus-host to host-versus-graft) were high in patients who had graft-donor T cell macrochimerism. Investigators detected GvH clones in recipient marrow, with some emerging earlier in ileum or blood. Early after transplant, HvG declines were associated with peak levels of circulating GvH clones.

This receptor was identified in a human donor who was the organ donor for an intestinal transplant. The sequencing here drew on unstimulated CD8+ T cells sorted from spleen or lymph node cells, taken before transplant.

The CDR3 bases are TGTGCCTCAAGAAAAGACAGGGACCAAGAGACCCAGTACTTC. It codes for CASRKDRDQETQYF. The chain joins TRBV15 to TRBJ2-5; TRBD1 agrees at 7 bases. Unmatched junction bases numbered 9, after V lost 11 bases and J lost 0 bases. Germline V gene sequence: CDR1 LNHNV, CDR2 YYDKDF (reference sequence). The CDR3 totals 14 residues.